This entry concerns a single T cell receptor (beta chain). The antigen remains unidentified. The entry originates in a study of response to subunit inactivated influenza vaccine. Study-wide results and limits: The authors suggested that every seasonal influenza vaccination recruits few new T cells.

Using its own MiXCR run on the RT-PCR reads, TCRdb lists one record per CDR3 protein. The sample yields approximately 680,000 distinct CDR3 sequences, 15% to 19% seen once. Germline values: CDR1 LGHNA, CDR2 YSLEER. The CDR3 consists of 14 residues. With 4 bases clipped from V and 5 bases from J, the junction kept 5 bases outside the gene matches. This chain uses TRBV4-3 with TRBJ2-7, with 10 bases lining up with TRBD1. The sequencing here drew on PBMCs from blood, taken about 13 days after vaccination. This receptor was obtained from a man aged 45-65 years who received an inactivated influenza vaccine. The CDR3 here is CASSRRDRGNEQYF. CDR3 sequence (DNA): TGCGCCAGCAGCCGGAGGGACAGGGGCAACGAGCAGTACTTC.